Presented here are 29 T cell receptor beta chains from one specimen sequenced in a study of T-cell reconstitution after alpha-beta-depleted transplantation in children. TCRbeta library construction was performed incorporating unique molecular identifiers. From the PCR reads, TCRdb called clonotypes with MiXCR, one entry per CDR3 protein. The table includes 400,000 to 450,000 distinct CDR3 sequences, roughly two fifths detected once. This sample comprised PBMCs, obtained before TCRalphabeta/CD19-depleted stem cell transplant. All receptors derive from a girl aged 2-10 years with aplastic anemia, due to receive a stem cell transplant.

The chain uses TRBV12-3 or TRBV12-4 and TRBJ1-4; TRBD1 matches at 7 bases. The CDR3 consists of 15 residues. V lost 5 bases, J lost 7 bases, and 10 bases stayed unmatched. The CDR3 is CASSAGGGYVEKLFF. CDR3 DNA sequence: TGTGCCAGCAGTGCAGGAGGGGGCTACGTTGAAAAACTGTTTTTT.

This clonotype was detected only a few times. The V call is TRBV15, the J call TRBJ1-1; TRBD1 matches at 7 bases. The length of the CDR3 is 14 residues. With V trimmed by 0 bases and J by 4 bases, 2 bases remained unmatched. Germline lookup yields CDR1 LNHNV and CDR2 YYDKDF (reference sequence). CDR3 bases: TGTGCCACCAGCAGAGACAGGGGGGTCACTGAAGCTTTCTTT. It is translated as CATSRDRGVTEAFF.

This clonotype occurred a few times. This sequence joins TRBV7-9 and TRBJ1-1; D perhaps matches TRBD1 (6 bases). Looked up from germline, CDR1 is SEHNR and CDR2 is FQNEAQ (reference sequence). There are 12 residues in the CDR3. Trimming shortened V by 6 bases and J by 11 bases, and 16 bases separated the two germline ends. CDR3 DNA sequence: TGTGCCAGCAGGGGGGGCCCCAGTTCCGCTTTCTTT. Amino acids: CASRGGPSSAFF.

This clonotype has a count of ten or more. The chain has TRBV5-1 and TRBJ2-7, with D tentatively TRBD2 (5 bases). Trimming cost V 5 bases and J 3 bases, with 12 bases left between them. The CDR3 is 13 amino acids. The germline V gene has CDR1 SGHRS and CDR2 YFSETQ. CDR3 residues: CASRRDIDYEQYF. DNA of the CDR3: TGCGCCAGCAGGAGGGATATAGACTACGAGCAGTACTTC.

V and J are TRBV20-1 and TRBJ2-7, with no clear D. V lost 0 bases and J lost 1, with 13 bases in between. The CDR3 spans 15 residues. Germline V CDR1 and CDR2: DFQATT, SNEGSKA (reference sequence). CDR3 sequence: CSARDRSYSSYEQYF. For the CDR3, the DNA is TGCAGTGCTAGAGATCGTAGTTACAGTTCCTACGAGCAGTACTTC.

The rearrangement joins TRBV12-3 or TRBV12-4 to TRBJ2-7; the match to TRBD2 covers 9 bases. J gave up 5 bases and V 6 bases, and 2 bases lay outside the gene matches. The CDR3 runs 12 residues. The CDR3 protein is CASRGLAHEQYF. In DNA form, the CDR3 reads TGTGCCAGCAGGGGACTAGCCCACGAGCAGTACTTC.

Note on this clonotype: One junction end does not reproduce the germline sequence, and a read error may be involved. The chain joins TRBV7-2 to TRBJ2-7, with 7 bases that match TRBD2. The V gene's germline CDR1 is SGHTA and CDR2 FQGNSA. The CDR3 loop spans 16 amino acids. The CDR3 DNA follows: TGTGCCAGCAGCTTAGTTGCGGGAGTGGGGACCTACAAGCAGTACTTC. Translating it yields CASSLVAGVGTYKQYF.

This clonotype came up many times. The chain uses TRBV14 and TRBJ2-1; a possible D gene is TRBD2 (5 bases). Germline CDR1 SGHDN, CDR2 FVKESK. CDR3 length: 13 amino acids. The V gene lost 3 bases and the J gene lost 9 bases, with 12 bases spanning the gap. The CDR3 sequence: CASSQAGLFEQFF. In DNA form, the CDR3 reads TGTGCCAGCAGCCAGGCGGGCCTCTTTGAGCAGTTCTTC.

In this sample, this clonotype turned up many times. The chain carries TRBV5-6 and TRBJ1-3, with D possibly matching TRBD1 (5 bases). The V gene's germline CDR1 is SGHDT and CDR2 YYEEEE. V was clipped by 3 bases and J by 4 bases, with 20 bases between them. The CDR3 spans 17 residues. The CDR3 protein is CASSSPGYFSTGNTIYF. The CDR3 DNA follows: TGTGCCAGCAGCTCCCCAGGGTATTTTTCGACCGGAAACACCATATATTTT. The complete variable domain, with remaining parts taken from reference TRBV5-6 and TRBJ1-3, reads DAGVTQSPTHLIKTRGQQVTLRCSPKSGHDTVSWYQQALGQGPQFIFQYYEEEERQRGNFPDRFSGHQFPNYSSELNVNALLLGDSALYLCASSSPGYFSTGNTIYFGEGSWLTVV.

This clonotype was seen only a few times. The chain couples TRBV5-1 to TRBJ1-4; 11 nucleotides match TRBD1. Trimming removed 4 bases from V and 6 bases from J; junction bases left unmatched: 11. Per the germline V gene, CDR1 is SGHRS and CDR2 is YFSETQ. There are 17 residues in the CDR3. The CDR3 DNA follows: TGCGCCAGCAGCGCAACCGGACAGGGGGCGAGGGATGAAAAACTGTTTTTT. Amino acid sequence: CASSATGQGARDEKLFF.

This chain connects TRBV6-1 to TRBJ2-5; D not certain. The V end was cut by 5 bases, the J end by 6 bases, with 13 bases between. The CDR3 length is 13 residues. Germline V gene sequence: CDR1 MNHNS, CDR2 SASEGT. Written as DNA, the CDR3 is TGTGCCAGCAGTAGGGCCAAGGAAAAGACCCAGTACTTC. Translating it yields CASSRAKEKTQYF.

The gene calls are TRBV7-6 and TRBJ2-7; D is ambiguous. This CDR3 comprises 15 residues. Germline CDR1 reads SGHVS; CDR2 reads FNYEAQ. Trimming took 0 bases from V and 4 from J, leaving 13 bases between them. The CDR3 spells CASSLAPLSEYEQYF. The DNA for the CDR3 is TGTGCCAGCAGCTTAGCTCCCCTCTCAGAGTACGAGCAGTACTTC.

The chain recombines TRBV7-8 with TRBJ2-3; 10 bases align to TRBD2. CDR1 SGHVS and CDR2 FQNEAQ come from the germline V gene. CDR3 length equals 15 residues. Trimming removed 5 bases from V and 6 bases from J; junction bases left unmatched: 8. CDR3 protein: CASSALAGAGDTQYF. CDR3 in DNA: TGTGCCAGCAGCGCGCTAGCGGGGGCGGGGGATACGCAGTATTTT.

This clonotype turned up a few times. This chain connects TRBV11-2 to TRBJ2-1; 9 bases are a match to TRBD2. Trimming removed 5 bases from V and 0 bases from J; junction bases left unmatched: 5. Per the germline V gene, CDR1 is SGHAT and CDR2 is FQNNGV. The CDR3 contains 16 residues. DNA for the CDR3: TGTGCCAGCAGCGTTAGCGGGAGTTACTCCTACAATGAGCAGTTCTTC. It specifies CASSVSGSYSYNEQFF.

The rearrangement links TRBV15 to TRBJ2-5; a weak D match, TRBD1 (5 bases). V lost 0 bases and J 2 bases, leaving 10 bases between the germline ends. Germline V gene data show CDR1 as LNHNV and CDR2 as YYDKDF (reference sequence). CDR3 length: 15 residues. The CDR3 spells CATSRDPSGQETQYF. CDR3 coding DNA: TGTGCCACCAGCAGAGATCCCTCAGGGCAAGAGACCCAGTACTTC.

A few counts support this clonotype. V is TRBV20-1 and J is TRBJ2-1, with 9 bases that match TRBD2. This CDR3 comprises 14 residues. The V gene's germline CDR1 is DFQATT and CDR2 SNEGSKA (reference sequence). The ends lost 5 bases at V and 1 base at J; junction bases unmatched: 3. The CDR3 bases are TGCAGTGCTGCCAGCGGGGGGTCCTACAATGAGCAGTTCTTC. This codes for CSAASGGSYNEQFF.

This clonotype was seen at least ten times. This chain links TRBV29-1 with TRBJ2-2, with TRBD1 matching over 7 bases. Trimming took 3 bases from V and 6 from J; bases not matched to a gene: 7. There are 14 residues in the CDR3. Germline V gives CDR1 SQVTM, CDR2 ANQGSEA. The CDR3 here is CSVDYGQGAGELFF. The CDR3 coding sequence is TGCAGCGTTGATTACGGGCAGGGGGCCGGGGAGCTGTTTTTT.

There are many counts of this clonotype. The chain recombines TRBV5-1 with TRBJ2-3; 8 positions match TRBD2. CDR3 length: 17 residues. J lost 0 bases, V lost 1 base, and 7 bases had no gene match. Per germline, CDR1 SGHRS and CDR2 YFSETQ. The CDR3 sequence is CASSLPGTRASTDTQYF. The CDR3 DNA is TGCGCCAGCAGCTTGCCCGGGACTAGGGCTAGCACAGATACGCAGTATTTT.

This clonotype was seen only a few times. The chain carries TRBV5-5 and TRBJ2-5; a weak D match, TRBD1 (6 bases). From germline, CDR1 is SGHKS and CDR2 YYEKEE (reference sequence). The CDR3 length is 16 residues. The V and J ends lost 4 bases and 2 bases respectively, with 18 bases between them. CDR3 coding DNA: TGTGCCAGCAGCCCGTCCGTAAGGGGGAGACAAGAGACCCAGTACTTC. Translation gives CASSPSVRGRQETQYF.

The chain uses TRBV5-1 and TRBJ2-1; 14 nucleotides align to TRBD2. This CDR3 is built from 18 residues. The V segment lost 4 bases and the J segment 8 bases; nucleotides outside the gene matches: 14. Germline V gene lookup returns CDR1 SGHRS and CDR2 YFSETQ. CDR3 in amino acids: CASSPFGGTSGRGDEQFF. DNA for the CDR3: TGCGCCAGCAGCCCATTTGGCGGGACTAGCGGGAGAGGTGATGAGCAGTTCTTC.

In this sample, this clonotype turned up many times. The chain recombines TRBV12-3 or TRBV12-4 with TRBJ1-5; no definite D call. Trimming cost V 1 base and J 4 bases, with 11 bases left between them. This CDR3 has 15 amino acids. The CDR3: CASSLGYLPNQPQHF. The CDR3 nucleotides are TGTGCCAGCAGTTTAGGTTATTTGCCGAATCAGCCCCAGCATTTT.

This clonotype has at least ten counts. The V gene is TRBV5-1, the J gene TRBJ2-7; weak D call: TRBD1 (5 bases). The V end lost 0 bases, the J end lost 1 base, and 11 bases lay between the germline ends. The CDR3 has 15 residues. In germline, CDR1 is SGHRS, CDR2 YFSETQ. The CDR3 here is CASSLALRASYEQYF. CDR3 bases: TGCGCCAGCAGCTTGGCTCTCAGGGCATCCTACGAGCAGTACTTC. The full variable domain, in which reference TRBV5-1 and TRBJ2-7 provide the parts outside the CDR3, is KAGVTQTPRYLIKTRGQQVTLSCSPISGHRSVSWYQQTPGQGLQFLFEYFSETQRNKGNFPGRFSGRQFSNSRSEMNVSTLELGDSALYLCASSLALRASYEQYFGPGTRLTVT.

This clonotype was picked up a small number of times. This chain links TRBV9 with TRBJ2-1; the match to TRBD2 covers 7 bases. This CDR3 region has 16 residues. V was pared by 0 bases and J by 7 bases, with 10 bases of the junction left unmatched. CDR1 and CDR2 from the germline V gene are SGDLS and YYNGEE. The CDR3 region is CASSVAVQQGGNEQFF. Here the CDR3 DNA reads TGTGCCAGCAGCGTAGCGGTTCAGCAGGGAGGGAATGAGCAGTTCTTC.

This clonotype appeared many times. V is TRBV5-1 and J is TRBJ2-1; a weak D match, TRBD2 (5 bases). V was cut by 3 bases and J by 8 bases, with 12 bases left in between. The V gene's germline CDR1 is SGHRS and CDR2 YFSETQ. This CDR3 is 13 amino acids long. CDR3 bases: TGCGCCAGCAGCTACTACCCCGGGGATGAGCAGTTCTTC. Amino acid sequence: CASSYYPGDEQFF.

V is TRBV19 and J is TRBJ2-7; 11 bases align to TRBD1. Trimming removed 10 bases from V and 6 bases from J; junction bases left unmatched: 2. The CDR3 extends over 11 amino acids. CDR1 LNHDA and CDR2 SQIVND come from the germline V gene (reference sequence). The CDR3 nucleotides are TGTGCCACAGGGACAGGGGGCGAGCAGTACTTC. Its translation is CATGTGGEQYF.

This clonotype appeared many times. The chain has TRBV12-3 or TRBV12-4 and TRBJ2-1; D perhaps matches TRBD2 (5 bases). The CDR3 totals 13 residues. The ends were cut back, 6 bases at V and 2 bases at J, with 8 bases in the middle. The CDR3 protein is CASRQAAYNEQFF. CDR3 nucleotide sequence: TGTGCCAGCAGGCAAGCGGCCTACAATGAGCAGTTCTTC.

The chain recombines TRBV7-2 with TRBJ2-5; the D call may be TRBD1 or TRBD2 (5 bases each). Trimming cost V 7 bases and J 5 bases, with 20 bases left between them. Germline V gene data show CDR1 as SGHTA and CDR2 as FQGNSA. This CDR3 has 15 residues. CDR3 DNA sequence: TGTGCCAGCACCAGAAGCCGGGACCCAGGGGAGACCCAGTACTTC. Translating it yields CASTRSRDPGETQYF.

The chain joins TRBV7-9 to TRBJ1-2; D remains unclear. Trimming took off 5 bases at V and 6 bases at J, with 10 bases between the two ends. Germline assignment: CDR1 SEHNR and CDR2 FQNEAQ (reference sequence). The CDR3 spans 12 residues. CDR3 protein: CASSPGIHGYTF. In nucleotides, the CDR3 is TGTGCCAGCAGCCCCGGAATCCATGGCTACACCTTC.

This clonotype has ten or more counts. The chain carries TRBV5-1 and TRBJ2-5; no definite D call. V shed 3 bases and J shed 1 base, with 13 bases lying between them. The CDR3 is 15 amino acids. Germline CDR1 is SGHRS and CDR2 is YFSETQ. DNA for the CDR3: TGCGCCAGCAGCTCGGCGGCGCTTAGCCAAGAGACCCAGTACTTC. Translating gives CASSSAALSQETQYF.